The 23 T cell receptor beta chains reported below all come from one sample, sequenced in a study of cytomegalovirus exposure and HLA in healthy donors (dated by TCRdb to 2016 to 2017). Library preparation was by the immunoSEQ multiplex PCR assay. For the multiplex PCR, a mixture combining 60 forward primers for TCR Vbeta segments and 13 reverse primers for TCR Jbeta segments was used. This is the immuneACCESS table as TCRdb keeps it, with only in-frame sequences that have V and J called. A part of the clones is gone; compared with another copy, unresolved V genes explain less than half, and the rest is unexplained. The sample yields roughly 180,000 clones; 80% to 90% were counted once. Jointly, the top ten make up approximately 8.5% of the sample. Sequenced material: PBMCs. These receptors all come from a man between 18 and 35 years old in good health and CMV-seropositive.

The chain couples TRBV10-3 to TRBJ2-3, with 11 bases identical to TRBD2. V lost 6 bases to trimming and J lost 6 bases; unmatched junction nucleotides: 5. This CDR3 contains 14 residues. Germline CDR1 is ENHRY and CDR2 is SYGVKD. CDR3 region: CAIRLAGGGDTQYF. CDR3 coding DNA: TGTGCCATCAGGCTAGCGGGGGGCGGGGATACGCAGTATTTT.

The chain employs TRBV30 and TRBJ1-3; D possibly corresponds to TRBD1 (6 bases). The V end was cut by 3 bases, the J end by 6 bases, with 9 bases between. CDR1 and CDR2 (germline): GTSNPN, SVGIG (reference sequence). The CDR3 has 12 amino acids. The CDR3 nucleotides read TGTGCCTGGAGCCCGGGACAAAACACCATATATTTT. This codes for CAWSPGQNTIYF.

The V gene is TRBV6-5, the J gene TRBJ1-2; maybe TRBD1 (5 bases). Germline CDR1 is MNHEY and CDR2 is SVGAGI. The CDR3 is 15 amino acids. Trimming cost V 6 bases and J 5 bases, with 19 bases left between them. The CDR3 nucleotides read TGTGCCAGCAGCCGCCAGGGCGACCAGATATATGGCTACACCTTC. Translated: CASSRQGDQIYGYTF.

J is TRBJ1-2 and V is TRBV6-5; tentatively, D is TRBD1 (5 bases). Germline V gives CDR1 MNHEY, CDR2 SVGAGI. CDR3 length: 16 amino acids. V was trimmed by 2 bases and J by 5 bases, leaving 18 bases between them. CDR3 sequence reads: CASSYDQLTTGYGYTF. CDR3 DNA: TGTGCCAGCAGTTACGACCAACTAACCACAGGTTATGGCTACACCTTC.

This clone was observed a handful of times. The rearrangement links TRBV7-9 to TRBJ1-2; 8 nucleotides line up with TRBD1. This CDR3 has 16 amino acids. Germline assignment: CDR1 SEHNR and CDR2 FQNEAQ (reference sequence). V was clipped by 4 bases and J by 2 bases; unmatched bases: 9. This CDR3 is CASSSSGRTGNYGYTF. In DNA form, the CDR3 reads TGTGCCAGCAGCTCGTCTGGCCGGACAGGGAACTATGGCTACACCTTC.

CDR3 residues: CASSQGLRGKYQPQHF. The CDR3 coding sequence is TGCGCCAGCAGCCAAGGGCTCCGGGGAAAGTATCAGCCCCAGCATTTT. The chain uses TRBV4-1 and TRBJ1-5; unclear D gene. The CDR3 spans 16 residues. With 1 base removed from V and 5 bases from J, the gap between germline ends came to 15 bases. Germline V gene lookup returns CDR1 MGHRA and CDR2 YSYEKL.

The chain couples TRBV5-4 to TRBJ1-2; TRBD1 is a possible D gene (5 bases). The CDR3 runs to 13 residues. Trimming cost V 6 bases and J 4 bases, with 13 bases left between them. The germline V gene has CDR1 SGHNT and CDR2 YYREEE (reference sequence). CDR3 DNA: TGTGCCAGCACCCTGGGCAGGGCCTATGGCTACACCTTC. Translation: CASTLGRAYGYTF.

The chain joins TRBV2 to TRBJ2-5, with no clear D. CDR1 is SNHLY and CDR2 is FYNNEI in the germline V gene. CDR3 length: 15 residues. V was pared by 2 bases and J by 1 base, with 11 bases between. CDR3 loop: CASSEPLPLQETQYF. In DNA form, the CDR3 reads TGTGCCAGCAGTGAACCACTTCCCCTCCAAGAGACCCAGTACTTC.

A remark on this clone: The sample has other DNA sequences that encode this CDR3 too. CDR3 in DNA: TGCAGTGCTAGAGGCGGGTACGAGCAGTACTTC. Its protein is CSARGGYEQYF. The V gene is TRBV20-1, the J gene TRBJ2-7; D is perhaps TRBD2 (5 bases). Trimming stripped 1 base from V and 4 bases from J, with 5 bases between. This CDR3 comprises 11 residues. The germline gives CDR1 DFQATT, CDR2 SNEGSKA (reference sequence).

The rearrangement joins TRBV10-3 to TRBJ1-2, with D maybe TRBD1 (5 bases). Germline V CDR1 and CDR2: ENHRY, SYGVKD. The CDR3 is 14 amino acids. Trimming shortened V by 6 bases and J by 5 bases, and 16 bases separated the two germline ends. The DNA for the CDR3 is TGTGCCATCAGCACGCCCGGGGGAACTTATGGCTACACCTTC. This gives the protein CAISTPGGTYGYTF.

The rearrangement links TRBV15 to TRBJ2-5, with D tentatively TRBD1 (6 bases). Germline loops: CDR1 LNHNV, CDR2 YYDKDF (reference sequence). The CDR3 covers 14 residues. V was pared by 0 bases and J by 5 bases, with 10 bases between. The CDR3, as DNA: TGTGCCACCAGCAGAGAGGCAGGGGACGAGACCCAGTACTTC. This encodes CATSREAGDETQYF. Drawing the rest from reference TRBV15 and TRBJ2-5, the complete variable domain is DAMVIQNPRYQVTQFGKPVTLSCSQTLNHNVMYWYQQKSSQAPKLLFHYYDKDFNNEADTPDNFQSRRPNTSFCFLDIRSPGLGDTAMYLCATSREAGDETQYFGPGTRLLVL.

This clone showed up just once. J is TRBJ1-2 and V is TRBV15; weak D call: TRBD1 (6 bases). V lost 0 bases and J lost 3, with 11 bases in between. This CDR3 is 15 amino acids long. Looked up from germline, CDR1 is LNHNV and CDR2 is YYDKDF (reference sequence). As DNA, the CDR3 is TGTGCCACCAGCAGAGAATACAGGGTAGACTATGGCTACACCTTC. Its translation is CATSREYRVDYGYTF.

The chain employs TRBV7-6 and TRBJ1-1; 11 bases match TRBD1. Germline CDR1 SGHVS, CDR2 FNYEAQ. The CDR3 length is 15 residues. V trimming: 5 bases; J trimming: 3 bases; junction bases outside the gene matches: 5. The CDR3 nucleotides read TGTGCCAGCAGCGCCTGGGACAGGGGGGACACTGAAGCTTTCTTT. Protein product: CASSAWDRGDTEAFF.

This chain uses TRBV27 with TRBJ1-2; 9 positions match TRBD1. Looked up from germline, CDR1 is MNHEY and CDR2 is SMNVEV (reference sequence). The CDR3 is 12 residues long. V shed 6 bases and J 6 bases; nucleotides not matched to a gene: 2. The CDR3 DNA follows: TGTGCCAGCAGAACAGGGGGCGATGGCTACACCTTC. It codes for CASRTGGDGYTF.

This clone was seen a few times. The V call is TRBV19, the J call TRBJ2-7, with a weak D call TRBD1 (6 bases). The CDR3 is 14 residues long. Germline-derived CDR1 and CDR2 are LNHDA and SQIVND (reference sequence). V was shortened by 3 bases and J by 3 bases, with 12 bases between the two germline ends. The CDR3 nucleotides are TGTGCCAGTAGTATCGACAGGCGCCACTACGAGCAGTACTTC. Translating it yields CASSIDRRHYEQYF.

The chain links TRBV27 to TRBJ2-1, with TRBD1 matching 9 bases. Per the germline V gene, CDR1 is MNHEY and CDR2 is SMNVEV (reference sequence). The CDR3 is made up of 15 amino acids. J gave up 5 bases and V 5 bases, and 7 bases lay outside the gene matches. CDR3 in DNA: TGTGCCAGCAGTCCCCGGGACAGGGCGGACAATGAGCAGTTCTTC. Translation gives CASSPRDRADNEQFF.

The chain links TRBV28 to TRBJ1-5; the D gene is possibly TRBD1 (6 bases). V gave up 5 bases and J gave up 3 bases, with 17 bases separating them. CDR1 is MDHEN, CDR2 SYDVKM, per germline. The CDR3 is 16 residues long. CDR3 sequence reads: CASSVHQGTYNQPQHF. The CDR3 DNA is TGTGCCAGCAGTGTCCACCAGGGGACCTACAATCAGCCCCAGCATTTT.

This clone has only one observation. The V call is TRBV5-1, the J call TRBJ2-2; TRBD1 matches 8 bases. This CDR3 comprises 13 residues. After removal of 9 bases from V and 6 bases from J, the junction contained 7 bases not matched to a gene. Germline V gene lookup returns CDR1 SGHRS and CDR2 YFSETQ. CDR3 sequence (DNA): TGCGCCACCTCGACAGGGGACGCCGGGGAGCTGTTTTTT. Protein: CATSTGDAGELFF.

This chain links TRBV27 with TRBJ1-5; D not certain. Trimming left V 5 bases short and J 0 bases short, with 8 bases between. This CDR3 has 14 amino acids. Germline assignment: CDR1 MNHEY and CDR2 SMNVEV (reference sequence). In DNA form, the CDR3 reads TGTGCCAGCAGTCCTCAGTATAGCAATCAGCCCCAGCATTTT. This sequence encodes CASSPQYSNQPQHF.

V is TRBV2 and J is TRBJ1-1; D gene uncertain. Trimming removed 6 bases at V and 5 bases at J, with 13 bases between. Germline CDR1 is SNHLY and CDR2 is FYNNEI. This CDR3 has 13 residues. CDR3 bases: TGTGCCAGCAGGGCCGACTCGGGGACTGAAGCTTTCTTT. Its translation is CASRADSGTEAFF. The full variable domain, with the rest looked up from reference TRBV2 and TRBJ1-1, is EPEVTQTPSHQVTQMGQEVILRCVPISNHLYFYWYRQILGQKVEFLVSFYNNEISEKSEIFDDQFSVERPDGSNFTLKIRSTKLEDSAMYFCASRADSGTEAFFGQGTRLTVV.

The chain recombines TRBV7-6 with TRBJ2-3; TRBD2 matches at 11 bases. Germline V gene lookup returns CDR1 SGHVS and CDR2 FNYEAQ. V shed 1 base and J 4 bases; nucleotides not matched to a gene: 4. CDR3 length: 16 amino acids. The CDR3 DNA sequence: TGTGCCAGCAGCTTAGGGGCTAGCGGGGGGTCAGATACGCAGTATTTT. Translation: CASSLGASGGSDTQYF.

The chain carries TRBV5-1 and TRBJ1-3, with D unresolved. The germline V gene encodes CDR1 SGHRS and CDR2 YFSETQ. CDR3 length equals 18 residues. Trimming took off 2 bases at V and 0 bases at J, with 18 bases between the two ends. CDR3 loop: CASSLNYGRLRSGNTIYF. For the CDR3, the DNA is TGCGCCAGCAGCTTAAATTACGGCAGACTTCGCTCTGGAAACACCATATATTTT.

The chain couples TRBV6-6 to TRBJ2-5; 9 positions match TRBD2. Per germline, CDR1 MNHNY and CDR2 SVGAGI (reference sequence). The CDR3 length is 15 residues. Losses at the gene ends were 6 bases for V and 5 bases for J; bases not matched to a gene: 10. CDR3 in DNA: TGTGCCAGCAGCCCCTCTCGCGGGGGGGCGGAGACCCAGTACTTC. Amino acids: CASSPSRGGAETQYF.